Sequencing of this TCR beta chain was carried out in a study of blood T cell repertoires in COVID-19. This table comes from immunoSEQ multiplex PCR, and its TCRdb copy is limited to in-frame clones, with some not included. The sample consists of around 150,000 clones, 85% to 90% of them appearing once. The CDR3 is 14 residues long. V shed 8 bases and J 5 bases; nucleotides not matched to a gene: 9. Germline values: CDR1 SNHLY, CDR2 FYNNEI. The origin of this receptor is a woman aged 60 to 75 with active COVID-19. Sequences were obtained from peripheral blood. The chain is built from TRBV2 and TRBJ2-3; 8 bases agree with TRBD2. DNA of the CDR3: TGTGCCAGCTCCTCAGCGGGAGTGCGAGATACGCAGTATTTT. It yields the protein CASSSAGVRDTQYF.